The 17 T cell receptor beta chains below come from one sample, sequenced in a study of blood T cell repertoires in COVID-19. Profiled with immunoSEQ multiplex PCR; TCRdb holds only in-frame clones, not every one. In the table there are about 45,000 clones, around 87% of which are singletons. Source material: peripheral blood. All receptors come from a woman of 80 years or more in a cohort sampled during active or convalescent COVID-19.

As DNA, the CDR3 is TGTGCCAGCTCACCCGACACAGGGGGCGTTCAGTACTTC. This encodes CASSPDTGGVQYF. The chain has TRBV18 and TRBJ2-4; 9 bases align to TRBD1. V lost 3 bases, J lost 11 bases, and 5 bases stayed unmatched. The CDR3 totals 13 residues. Germline assignment: CDR1 KGHSH and CDR2 LQKENI. The full variable domain, in which reference TRBV18 and TRBJ2-4 provide the parts outside the CDR3, is NAGVMQNPRHLVRRRGQEARLRCSPMKGHSHVYWYRQLPEEGLKFMVYLQKENIIDESGMPKERFSAEFPKEGPSILRIQQVVRGDSAAYFCASSPDTGGVQYFGAGTRLSVL.

The V gene is TRBV5-1, the J gene TRBJ1-2; 8 bases agree with TRBD1. J was trimmed by 7 bases and V by 0 bases; bases with no gene match: 2. The V gene's germline CDR1 is SGHRS and CDR2 YFSETQ. The CDR3 totals 13 residues. Here the CDR3 DNA reads TGCGCCAGCAGCTTGGGGACAGGGATTGGCTACACCTTC. It is translated as CASSLGTGIGYTF.

The chain couples TRBV7-9 to TRBJ1-4; 7 bases match TRBD1. This CDR3 spans 15 amino acids. V trimming: 5 bases; J trimming: 5 bases; junction bases outside the gene matches: 8. Germline loops: CDR1 SEHNR, CDR2 FQNEAQ (reference sequence). CDR3 bases: TGTGCCAGCAGCCTTCGACAGGGAGAGAATGAAAAACTGTTTTTT. It yields the protein CASSLRQGENEKLFF.

V usage is TRBV7-2 and J usage is TRBJ1-2; weak D call: TRBD1 (6 bases). V was cut by 8 bases and J by 4 bases, with 20 bases left in between. This CDR3 spans 15 amino acids. Germline lookup yields CDR1 SGHTA and CDR2 FQGNSA. CDR3 residues: CASGREGGLGYGYTF. CDR3 nucleotides: TGTGCCAGCGGCAGAGAGGGGGGGCTAGGCTATGGCTACACCTTC.

The chain links TRBV3-1 (or the pseudogene TRBV3-2) to TRBJ2-7, with D possibly TRBD1 on 5 matching bases. V lost 2 bases and J lost 6, with 11 bases in between. CDR3 length: 13 residues. The germline V gene has CDR1 LGHDT and CDR2 YNNKEL (reference sequence). CDR3 sequence: CASSQYQGTEQYF. Written as DNA, the CDR3 is TGTGCCAGCAGCCAATATCAGGGTACCGAGCAGTACTTC.

This clone was observed once. The chain couples TRBV19 to TRBJ2-1; 8 bases agree with TRBD2. With V trimmed by 5 bases and J by 0 bases, 3 bases remained unmatched. Germline V CDR1 and CDR2: LNHDA, SQIVND (reference sequence). The CDR3 sequence is 15 residues long. The CDR3 DNA reads TGTGCCAGTAGTCTAGCGGGTAGCTCCTACAATGAGCAGTTCTTC. It translates to CASSLAGSSYNEQFF.

The J gene is TRBJ1-3, the V gene TRBV10-3; the D is unclear. This CDR3 contains 12 residues. The germline gives CDR1 ENHRY, CDR2 SYGVKD. Trimming removed 8 bases at V and 1 base at J, with 6 bases between. Here the CDR3 DNA reads TGTGCCATCGAGGGATCTGGAAACACCATATATTTT. It specifies CAIEGSGNTIYF.

V is TRBV7-9 and J is TRBJ1-1, with 9 nucleotides matching TRBD1. The germline V gene encodes CDR1 SEHNR and CDR2 FQNEAQ (reference sequence). Unmatched junction bases numbered 6, after V lost 5 bases and J lost 5 bases. This CDR3 has 14 residues. CDR3 sequence: CASSPTGGITEAFF. The DNA of the CDR3 is TGTGCCAGCAGCCCGACAGGGGGTATAACTGAAGCTTTCTTT.

This clone was detected only once. V gene TRBV4-1 combines with J gene TRBJ1-5, with TRBD1 identical over 8 bases. This CDR3 comprises 17 residues. J was trimmed by 7 bases and V by 2 bases; bases with no gene match: 13. Germline V lookup: CDR1 MGHRA, CDR2 YSYEKL. Written as DNA, the CDR3 is TGCGCCAGCAGCCAACGTTACCCCTCAGGGGGCGAACAGCCCCAGCATTTT. Amino acids: CASSQRYPSGGEQPQHF.

This clone has more than one count but fewer than ten. The gene calls are TRBV3-1 (or the pseudogene TRBV3-2) and TRBJ1-5; 7 bases map to TRBD1. Looked up from germline, CDR1 is LGHDT and CDR2 is YNNKEL (reference sequence). The length of the CDR3 is 16 residues. The V segment lost 3 bases and the J segment 7 bases; nucleotides outside the gene matches: 12. CDR3 DNA sequence: TGTGCCAGCAGCCACCTCGGGACAGCCTATATACAGCCCCAGCATTTT. This codes for CASSHLGTAYIQPQHF.

The gene calls are TRBV6-5 and TRBJ2-1; a possible D gene is TRBD2 (6 bases). The CDR3 has 13 amino acids. V lost 6 bases to trimming and J lost 5 bases, with 11 bases between them. Germline-derived CDR1 and CDR2 are MNHEY and SVGAGI. The CDR3: CASSDGGNNEQFF. The CDR3 region has the DNA TGTGCCAGCAGCGACGGGGGAAACAATGAGCAGTTCTTC.

The V gene is TRBV6-5, the J gene TRBJ1-2, with 7 bases fitting TRBD1. In germline, CDR1 is MNHEY, CDR2 SVGAGI. Trimming took 0 bases from V and 8 from J; bases not matched to a gene: 3. The CDR3 consists of 13 residues. The CDR3 nucleotides read TGTGCCAGCAGTTACTCGGACAGGAACGGCTACACCTTC. It is translated as CASSYSDRNGYTF.

The chain is built from TRBV28 and TRBJ1-5, with 7 nucleotides matching TRBD1. The CDR3 covers 18 residues. Germline loops: CDR1 MDHEN, CDR2 SYDVKM. After removal of 1 base from V and 1 base from J, the junction contained 10 bases not matched to a gene. CDR3 loop: CASSLSRRGLSSNQPQHF. The CDR3 coding sequence is TGTGCCAGCAGTTTATCTAGGAGGGGGCTTAGCAGCAATCAGCCCCAGCATTTT.

This chain joins TRBV5-4 and TRBJ2-5; TRBD2 matches at 9 bases. V lost 4 bases to trimming and J lost 4 bases; unmatched junction nucleotides: 5. Germline CDR1 is SGHNT and CDR2 is YYREEE (reference sequence). CDR3 length: 14 amino acids. This CDR3 reads CASSAGLAPETQYF. The CDR3 DNA reads TGTGCCAGCAGCGCGGGACTAGCCCCAGAGACCCAGTACTTC.

The V call is TRBV5-6, the J call TRBJ2-7; tentative D call: TRBD2 (6 bases). V gave up 4 bases and J gave up 0 bases, with 17 bases separating them. The CDR3 covers 16 residues. Germline lookup yields CDR1 SGHDT and CDR2 YYEEEE. In DNA form, the CDR3 reads TGTGCCAGCAGCGGTGCGTGGGGAGGTAGCTCCTACGAGCAGTACTTC. This codes for CASSGAWGGSSYEQYF.

The chain couples TRBV4-1 to TRBJ1-1; no clear D. Germline values: CDR1 MGHRA, CDR2 YSYEKL. V gave up 0 bases and J gave up 9 bases, with 14 bases separating them. The CDR3 contains 14 residues. DNA for the CDR3: TGCGCCAGCAGCCAAGAATCGGGAGTAACCAAAGCTTTCTTT. It yields the protein CASSQESGVTKAFF.

The V and J genes are TRBV3-1 (or the pseudogene TRBV3-2) and TRBJ2-2, with D uncertain. This CDR3 comprises 14 residues. V shed 3 bases and J shed 2 bases, with 7 bases lying between them. Germline lookup yields CDR1 LGHDT and CDR2 YNNKEL (reference sequence). The CDR3 loop reads CASSHPINTGELFF. The CDR3, as DNA: TGTGCCAGCAGCCACCCAATCAACACCGGGGAGCTGTTTTTT.